Listed here are 21 T cell receptor beta chains from one sample, sequenced in a study of blood T cells in healthy people across ages. For the second PCR, which ran for about 7 to 11 cycles, a sample-barcoded 5' primer and a J-beta primer mix were used. MiXCR, run by TCRdb on the 5' RACE reads, gives a single entry per CDR3 protein. The sample lists more than 800,000 distinct CDR3 sequences, less than 50% occurring once. The sequenced sample was blood. All receptors come from a woman aged 55-70 years in good health.

This clonotype was detected only once. The CDR3 here is CSVSPGAGQAPQYF. The CDR3, as DNA: TGCAGCGTTAGTCCTGGGGCAGGCCAAGCTCCGCAGTATTTT. J is TRBJ2-3 and V is TRBV29-1; a possible D gene is TRBD1 (5 bases). The germline gives CDR1 SQVTM, CDR2 ANQGSEA. V lost 5 bases and J lost 10, with 22 bases in between. This CDR3 comprises 14 residues.

This chain uses TRBV20-1 with TRBJ2-7, with D uncertain. Germline CDR1 DFQATT, CDR2 SNEGSKA (reference sequence). The V and J ends lost 3 bases and 0 bases respectively, with 6 bases between them. This CDR3 contains 12 residues. CDR3 region: CSASISSYEQYF. The CDR3 DNA reads TGCAGTGCTAGTATAAGCTCCTACGAGCAGTACTTC.

The J gene is TRBJ2-7, the V gene TRBV6-6, with a tentative D call TRBD2 (6 bases). The germline V gene encodes CDR1 MNHNY and CDR2 SVGAGI (reference sequence). The CDR3 sequence is 15 residues long. Trimming pared 2 bases from V and 9 bases from J, leaving 20 bases between. CDR3 residues: CASSYRGVTISGQYF. The CDR3 DNA reads as TGTGCCAGCAGTTACCGCGGGGTTACGATCTCCGGGCAGTACTTC.

The CDR3 DNA sequence: TGCAGCGGTGGACAGAACTATGGCTACACCTTC. Translating it yields CSGGQNYGYTF. This sequence joins TRBV29-1 and TRBJ1-2, with D maybe TRBD1 (6 bases). Germline values: CDR1 SQVTM, CDR2 ANQGSEA. This CDR3 is built from 11 residues. Deletions cut 7 bases from V and 2 bases from J, with 8 bases between.

The genes are TRBV9 and TRBJ1-6; weak D call: TRBD1 (6 bases). V was clipped by 4 bases and J by 9 bases, with 17 bases between them. The CDR3 consists of 15 residues. In germline, CDR1 is SGDLS, CDR2 YYNGEE. The CDR3: CASSSDYTGSSPLHF. Here the CDR3 DNA reads TGTGCCAGCAGCTCCGATTATACAGGGTCTTCACCCCTCCACTTT. The whole variable domain, remainder taken from reference TRBV9 and TRBJ1-6, is DSGVTQTPKHLITATGQRVTLRCSPRSGDLSVYWYQQSLDQGLQFLIQYYNGEERAKGNILERFSAQQFPDLHSELNLSSLELGDSALYFCASSSDYTGSSPLHFGNGTRLTVT.

This clonotype has just a few counts. The gene calls are TRBV20-1 and TRBJ1-2; a weak D match, TRBD1 (6 bases). The CDR3 has 13 amino acids. Deletions cut 1 base from V and 6 bases from J, with 12 bases between. The germline V gene has CDR1 DFQATT and CDR2 SNEGSKA (reference sequence). CDR3 DNA sequence: TGCAGTGCTAGAGGGGGGGGCGGGAATGGCTACACCTTC. It encodes CSARGGGGNGYTF.

The chain carries TRBV20-1 and TRBJ2-3, with TRBD1 identical over 10 bases. With V trimmed by 1 base and J by 4 bases, 8 bases remained unmatched. The CDR3 sequence is 16 residues long. Looked up from germline, CDR1 is DFQATT and CDR2 is SNEGSKA (reference sequence). The CDR3 nucleotides are TGCAGTGCTAGAGGGGGACAGGGGAGGTTTGCAGATACGCAGTATTTT. Translation gives CSARGGQGRFADTQYF.

The chain uses TRBV4-1 and TRBJ1-4; D unresolved. The CDR3 spans 16 residues. Between the trimmed V and J ends, which lost 0 bases and 9 bases, there was a span of 17 bases. Germline values: CDR1 MGHRA, CDR2 YSYEKL. The CDR3 protein is CASSQEQSGPRKKLFF. CDR3 DNA: TGCGCCAGCAGCCAAGAACAGTCCGGCCCGAGGAAAAAACTGTTTTTT.

The rearrangement uses TRBV15 and TRBJ2-5, with D maybe TRBD2 (6 bases). Germline V lookup: CDR1 LNHNV, CDR2 YYDKDF (reference sequence). This CDR3 is 15 amino acids long. V was clipped by 4 bases and J by 4 bases, with 16 bases between them. The CDR3 DNA follows: TGTGCCACCAGCAAGACAACGGGGGTAGGAGAGACCCAGTACTTC. It encodes CATSKTTGVGETQYF.

The chain is built from TRBV20-1 and TRBJ2-1, with D maybe TRBD2 (6 bases). Germline CDR1 reads DFQATT; CDR2 reads SNEGSKA (reference sequence). Trimming took off 0 bases at V and 1 base at J, with 13 bases between the two ends. The CDR3 contains 16 residues. CDR3 DNA sequence: TGCAGTGCTAGAGATACAAGGACTACGTCCTACAATGAGCAGTTCTTC. Translating it yields CSARDTRTTSYNEQFF.

This clonotype was counted at least ten times. The J gene is TRBJ2-3, the V gene TRBV29-1, with 10 bases matching TRBD2. The CDR3 is made up of 12 amino acids. Germline CDR1 is SQVTM and CDR2 is ANQGSEA. V shed 4 bases and J 8 bases; nucleotides not matched to a gene: 3. The CDR3 coding sequence is TGCAGCGTTGTCTCTAGCGGGGGTACGCAGTATTTT. Translation: CSVVSSGGTQYF.

This clonotype was observed a few times. The V and J genes are TRBV20-1 and TRBJ2-7, with 9 positions matching TRBD1. The length of the CDR3 is 16 residues. Germline-derived CDR1 and CDR2 are DFQATT and SNEGSKA (reference sequence). V shed 6 bases, J shed 0 bases, and the junction held 12 bases outside the gene matches. CDR3 in amino acids: CSAYGTGTGSSYEQYF. The CDR3 region has the DNA TGCAGTGCCTATGGTACCGGGACAGGGAGCTCCTACGAGCAGTACTTC.

This chain joins TRBV6-6 and TRBJ2-7; D ambiguous. The germline V gene encodes CDR1 MNHNY and CDR2 SVGAGI (reference sequence). V lost 5 bases and J lost 1, with 12 bases in between. The CDR3 has 14 amino acids. CDR3: CASSEDSFSYEQYF. DNA of the CDR3: TGTGCCAGCAGTGAGGATAGCTTTTCCTACGAGCAGTACTTC.

The rearrangement links TRBV27 to TRBJ2-1, with 16 bases identical to TRBD2. V lost 6 bases, J lost 3 bases, and 11 bases stayed unmatched. Germline V CDR1 and CDR2: MNHEY, SMNVEV (reference sequence). This CDR3 spans 19 amino acids. The CDR3: CASSAMGLAGGTVYNEQFF. In DNA, the CDR3 is TGTGCCAGCAGCGCCATGGGACTAGCGGGAGGGACCGTCTACAATGAGCAGTTCTTC.

The chain carries TRBV6-5 and TRBJ2-3; TRBD2 agrees at 7 bases. Germline V gives CDR1 MNHEY, CDR2 SVGAGI. With 2 bases clipped from V and 2 bases from J, the junction kept 10 bases outside the gene matches. CDR3 length: 17 residues. The CDR3 here is CASSYGPSGDNTDTQYF. CDR3 DNA sequence: TGTGCCAGCAGTTACGGGCCTAGCGGAGACAACACAGATACGCAGTATTTT.

This clonotype was seen only a few times. The V call is TRBV12-3 or TRBV12-4, the J call TRBJ2-7; TRBD2 agrees at 12 bases. V lost 6 bases and J lost 4; bases outside the gene matches: 4. The CDR3 is 14 residues long. The CDR3 is CASRLGTSGYEQYF. CDR3 DNA: TGTGCCAGCAGGTTGGGGACTAGCGGGTACGAGCAGTACTTC.

The rearrangement joins TRBV5-1 to TRBJ2-3; no definite D call. V was trimmed by 4 bases and J by 2 bases, leaving 11 bases between them. The CDR3 is 14 amino acids. Germline-derived CDR1 and CDR2 are SGHRS and YFSETQ. The CDR3 nucleotides are TGCGCCAGCAGCCCTCACTCTCCCACAGATACGCAGTATTTT. It codes for CASSPHSPTDTQYF.

V usage is TRBV20-1 and J usage is TRBJ2-7; D gene uncertain. CDR1 DFQATT and CDR2 SNEGSKA come from the germline V gene (reference sequence). Trimming left V 5 bases short and J 2 bases short, with 7 bases between. The CDR3 consists of 11 residues. In DNA, the CDR3 is TGCAGTGCTCGAACCACCTACGAGCAGTACTTC. Protein product: CSARTTYEQYF.

Details on this clonotype: Germline is not matched at one junction end, which may reflect a read error. The chain has TRBV20-1 and TRBJ2-7; D possibly corresponds to TRBD2 (6 bases). CDR3 length: 13 amino acids. Looked up from germline, CDR1 is DFQATT and CDR2 is SNEGSKA (reference sequence). CDR3 protein: CSARGGASDEQYF. In DNA form, the CDR3 reads TGCAGTGCTAGAGGCGGGGCCTCCGACGAGCAGTACTTC.

This chain connects TRBV4-1 to TRBJ1-5; 8 positions agree with TRBD1. Germline-derived CDR1 and CDR2 are MGHRA and YSYEKL. CDR3 size: 15 residues. The junction had 3 bases not matched to a gene; V was cut back by 2 bases and J by 3 bases. CDR3 residues: CASSQPDRDNQPQHF. The CDR3 DNA is TGCGCCAGCAGCCAACCGGACAGGGACAATCAGCCCCAGCATTTT.

The chain couples TRBV20-1 to TRBJ2-3; 10 bases fit TRBD2. Germline CDR1 DFQATT, CDR2 SNEGSKA (reference sequence). After removal of 5 bases from V and 0 bases from J, the junction contained 2 bases not matched to a gene. The CDR3 has 14 residues. The CDR3 DNA reads TGCAGTGCTGTGACTAGCGGGAGCACAGATACGCAGTATTTT. As protein: CSAVTSGSTDTQYF.